One sample yielded the 8 T cell receptor beta chains listed below, sequenced in a study of identical twins. TCRdb re-derived calls from the 5' RACE reads in MiXCR, one entry per CDR3 protein. This sample has around 1.7 million distinct CDR3 sequences, with roughly 35% found just once. What was sequenced was cord blood. These receptors were taken from a newborn girl in good health.

This chain joins TRBV5-1 and TRBJ1-4; D call uncertain. This CDR3 is 12 amino acids long. Germline CDR1 reads SGHRS; CDR2 reads YFSETQ. Trimming removed 7 bases from V and 5 bases from J, with 9 bases in between. CDR3 nucleotides: TGCGCCAGCCAACCGGGAAATGAAAAACTGTTTTTT. This encodes CASQPGNEKLFF.

The chain combines TRBV7-9 with TRBJ2-4; 8 bases match TRBD2. The J call is in doubt because the DNA end fits TRBJ2-7 better. The germline V gene has CDR1 SEHNR and CDR2 FQNEAQ (reference sequence). The CDR3 loop spans 15 amino acids. CDR3 DNA: TGTGCCAGCACCGCCCTGGCGGGAGGTTCCTACGAGCAGTACTTC. This codes for CASTALAGGSYEQYF.

The V and J genes are TRBV20-1 and TRBJ2-5; D unclear. The V and J ends lost 0 bases and 5 bases respectively, with 10 bases between them. The CDR3 has 13 residues. The germline gives CDR1 DFQATT, CDR2 SNEGSKA (reference sequence). DNA of the CDR3: TGCAGTGCTAGAGATCGGCGTAGCGAGACCCAGTACTTC. Encoded protein: CSARDRRSETQYF.

The chain joins TRBV15 to TRBJ1-5, with D possibly being TRBD1 (5 bases). Germline loops: CDR1 LNHNV, CDR2 YYDKDF (reference sequence). The CDR3 runs 12 residues. V was pared by 8 bases and J by 5 bases, with 10 bases between. The CDR3 DNA reads TGTGCCACCGGGGGAATGGATCAGCCCCAGCATTTT. It is translated as CATGGMDQPQHF. The variable domain in full, with the rest retrieved from reference TRBV15 and TRBJ1-5, is DAMVIQNPRYQVTQFGKPVTLSCSQTLNHNVMYWYQQKSSQAPKLLFHYYDKDFNNEADTPDNFQSRRPNTSFCFLDIRSPGLGDTAMYLCATGGMDQPQHFGDGTRLSIL.

This clonotype has only one observation. The V and J genes are TRBV23-1 and TRBJ2-4; 9 nucleotides line up with TRBD1. The closer fit of TRBJ2-7 to the DNA end suggests the J call may be wrong. TRBV23-1 is placed among ORFs of uncertain function. CDR3 length: 14 amino acids. The CDR3 region is CASSQTGQGDEQYF. The CDR3 nucleotides read TGCGCCAGCAGTCAAACGGGACAGGGAGACGAGCAGTACTTC.

The J gene is TRBJ2-1, the V gene TRBV5-1, with 13 positions matching TRBD2. The CDR3 has 16 amino acids. With 4 bases clipped from V and 8 bases from J, the junction kept 9 bases outside the gene matches. From germline, CDR1 is SGHRS and CDR2 YFSETQ. The CDR3 DNA reads TGCGCCAGCAGCCAAACTAGCGGGAGGGCCATCCATGAGCAGTTCTTC. This encodes CASSQTSGRAIHEQFF.

This clonotype was seen more than once but under ten times. The V gene is TRBV13, the J gene TRBJ2-7, with D maybe TRBD2 (5 bases). This CDR3 region has 14 residues. The germline V gene encodes CDR1 PRHDT and CDR2 FYEKMQ (reference sequence). Trimming shortened V by 3 bases and J by 3 bases, and 12 bases separated the two germline ends. CDR3 region: CASSFSVTGYEQYF. The CDR3 bases are TGTGCCAGCAGCTTTAGCGTAACGGGCTACGAGCAGTACTTC.

V is TRBV10-3 and J is TRBJ2-5; perhaps TRBD2 as D (5 bases). Per germline, CDR1 ENHRY and CDR2 SYGVKD. The CDR3 has 14 amino acids. Trimming took 5 bases from V and 3 from J, leaving 13 bases between them. CDR3: CAISLESGKETQYF. The DNA of the CDR3 is TGTGCCATCAGTCTTGAGAGCGGAAAAGAGACCCAGTACTTC.